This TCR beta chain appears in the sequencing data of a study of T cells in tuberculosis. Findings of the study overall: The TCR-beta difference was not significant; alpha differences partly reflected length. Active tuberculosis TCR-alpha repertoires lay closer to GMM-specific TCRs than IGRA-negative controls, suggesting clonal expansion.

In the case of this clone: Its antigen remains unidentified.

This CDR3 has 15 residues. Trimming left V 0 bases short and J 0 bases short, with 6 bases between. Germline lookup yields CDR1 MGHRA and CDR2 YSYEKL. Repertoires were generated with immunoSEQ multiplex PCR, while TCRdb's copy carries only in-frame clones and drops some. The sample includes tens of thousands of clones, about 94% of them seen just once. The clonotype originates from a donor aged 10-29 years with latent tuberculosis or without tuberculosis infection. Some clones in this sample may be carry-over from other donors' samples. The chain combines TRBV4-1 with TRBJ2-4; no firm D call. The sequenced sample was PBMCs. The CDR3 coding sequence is TGCGCCAGCAGCCAAGATCGTATAGCCAAAAACATTCAGTACTTC. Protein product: CASSQDRIAKNIQYF.